One sample yielded the 6 T cell receptor beta chains listed below, sequenced in a study of blood T cell repertoires in COVID-19. The data were produced by immunoSEQ multiplex PCR, yet TCRdb's version contains in-frame clones alone and is incomplete. This table has a few hundred thousand clones, about 88% appearing once. Specimen: PBMCs or T cells enriched from blood (not recorded which). All receptors come from a woman aged 55 to 70 who had recovered from COVID-19.

The chain carries TRBV5-1 and TRBJ2-5; D gene uncertain. Trimming stripped 3 bases from V and 2 bases from J, with 14 bases between. The CDR3 is 15 residues long. From germline, CDR1 is SGHRS and CDR2 YFSETQ. The CDR3 DNA is TGCGCCAGCAGCTGGCAGGTGGCCCCTCAAGAGACCCAGTACTTC. It yields the protein CASSWQVAPQETQYF.

The sample holds a few counts of this clone. The chain recombines TRBV9 with TRBJ1-3; 7 bases align to TRBD1. Germline lookup yields CDR1 SGDLS and CDR2 YYNGEE. Trimming took 4 bases from V and 2 from J; bases not matched to a gene: 3. This CDR3 region has 14 residues. The CDR3 bases are TGTGCCAGCAGCCCAACAGGGGCTGGAAACACCATATATTTT. It is translated as CASSPTGAGNTIYF.

The chain is built from TRBV10-1 and TRBJ2-7; weak D call: TRBD2 (5 bases). The V gene's germline CDR1 is WNHNN and CDR2 SYGVQD (reference sequence). The CDR3 has 13 residues. V was trimmed by 5 bases and J by 6 bases, leaving 14 bases between them. For the CDR3, the DNA is TGCGCCAGCAGTCTTGCCGCGGGCAGCGAGCAGTACTTC. It encodes CASSLAAGSEQYF.

This chain connects TRBV12-5 to TRBJ2-5, with 7 positions matching TRBD1. J gave up 6 bases and V 1 base, and 8 bases lay outside the gene matches. The germline CDR1 and CDR2 sequences are LGHNT and FRNRAP. This CDR3 has 15 residues. CDR3 in DNA: TGTGCTAGTGGTTTGGAACAGGGGCCAGGGCAGACCCAGTACTTC. Its translation is CASGLEQGPGQTQYF.

V and J are TRBV7-6 and TRBJ2-7; TRBD2 is a possible D gene (7 bases). This CDR3 comprises 16 residues. The ends were cut back, 6 bases at V and 6 bases at J, with 24 bases in the middle. The V gene's germline CDR1 is SGHVS and CDR2 FNYEAQ. CDR3 loop: CASSSSGGAGFGEQYF. In DNA form, the CDR3 reads TGTGCCAGCAGTTCCTCGGGGGGCGCAGGGTTCGGCGAGCAGTACTTC.

This chain uses TRBV5-5 with TRBJ2-7, with 8 nucleotides matching TRBD2. This CDR3 has 16 residues. Trimming took 4 bases from V and 4 from J; bases not matched to a gene: 13. The germline V gene encodes CDR1 SGHKS and CDR2 YYEKEE (reference sequence). The CDR3 protein is CASSLGPRGGSYEQYV. In DNA form, the CDR3 reads TGTGCCAGCAGCCTCGGACCTCGGGGGGGCTCTTACGAGCAGTACGTC.